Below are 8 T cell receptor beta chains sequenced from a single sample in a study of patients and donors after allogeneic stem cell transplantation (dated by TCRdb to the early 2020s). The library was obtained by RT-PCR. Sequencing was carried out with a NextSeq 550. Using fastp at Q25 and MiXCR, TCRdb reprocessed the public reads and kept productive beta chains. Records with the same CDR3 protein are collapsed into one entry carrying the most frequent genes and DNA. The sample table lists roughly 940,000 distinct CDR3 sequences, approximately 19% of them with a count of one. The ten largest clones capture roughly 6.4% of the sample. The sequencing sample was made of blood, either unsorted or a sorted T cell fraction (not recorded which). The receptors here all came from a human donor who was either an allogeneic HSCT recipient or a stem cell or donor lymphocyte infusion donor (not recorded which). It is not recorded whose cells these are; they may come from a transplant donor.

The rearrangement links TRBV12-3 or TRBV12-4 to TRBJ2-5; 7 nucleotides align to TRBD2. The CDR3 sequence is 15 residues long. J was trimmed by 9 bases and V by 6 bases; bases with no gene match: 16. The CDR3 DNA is TGTGCCAGCAGACCTAAGGGGACTGGCAGCGGGGCCCAGTACTTC. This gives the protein CASRPKGTGSGAQYF.

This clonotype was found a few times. As DNA, the CDR3 is TGTGCCAGCAGCTTAAGCGCTAGCGGGGGAAGGCGCCAGTACTTC. Protein product: CASSLSASGGRRQYF. This chain uses TRBV11-2 with TRBJ2-5; the match to TRBD2 covers 10 bases. Germline V lookup: CDR1 SGHAT, CDR2 FQNNGV. J was trimmed by 10 bases and V by 2 bases; bases with no gene match: 10. The length of the CDR3 is 15 residues.

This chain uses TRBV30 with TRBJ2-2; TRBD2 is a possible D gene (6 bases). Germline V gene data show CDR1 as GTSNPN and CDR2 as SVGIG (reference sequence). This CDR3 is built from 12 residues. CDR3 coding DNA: TGTGGTGCGGGGAGGTACACCGGGGAGCTGTTTTTT. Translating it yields CGAGRYTGELFF.

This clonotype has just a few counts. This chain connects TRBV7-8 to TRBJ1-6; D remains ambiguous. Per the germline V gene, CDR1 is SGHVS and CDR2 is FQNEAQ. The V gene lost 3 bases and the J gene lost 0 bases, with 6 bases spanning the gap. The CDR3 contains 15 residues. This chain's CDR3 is CASSFPSSYNSPLHF. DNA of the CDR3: TGTGCCAGCAGCTTCCCGAGCTCCTATAATTCACCCCTCCACTTT.

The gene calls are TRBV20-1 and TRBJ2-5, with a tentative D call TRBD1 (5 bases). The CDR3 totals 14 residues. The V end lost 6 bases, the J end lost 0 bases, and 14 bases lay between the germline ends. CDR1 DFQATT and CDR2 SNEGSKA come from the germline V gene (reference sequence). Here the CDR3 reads CSAPPATDQETQYF. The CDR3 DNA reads TGCAGTGCCCCCCCAGCGACAGACCAAGAGACCCAGTACTTC.

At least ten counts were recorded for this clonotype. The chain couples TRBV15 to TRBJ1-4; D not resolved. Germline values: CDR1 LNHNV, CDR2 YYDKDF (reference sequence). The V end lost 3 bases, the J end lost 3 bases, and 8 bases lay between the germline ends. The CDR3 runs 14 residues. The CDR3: CATSSRSPNEKLFF. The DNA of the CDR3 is TGTGCCACCAGCAGCAGGAGCCCTAATGAAAAACTGTTTTTT.

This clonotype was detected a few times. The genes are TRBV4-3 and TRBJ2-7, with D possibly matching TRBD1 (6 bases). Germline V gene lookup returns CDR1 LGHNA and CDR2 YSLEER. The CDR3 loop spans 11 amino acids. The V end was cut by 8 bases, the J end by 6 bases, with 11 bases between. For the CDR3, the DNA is TGCGCCAGCGCACAGGGATCCGAGCAGTACTTC. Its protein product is CASAQGSEQYF.

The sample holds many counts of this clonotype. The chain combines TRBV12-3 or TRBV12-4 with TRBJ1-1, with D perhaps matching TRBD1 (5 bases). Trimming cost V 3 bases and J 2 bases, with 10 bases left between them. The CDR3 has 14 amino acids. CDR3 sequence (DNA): TGTGCCAGCAGTTTTTCGAGGGGTAACACTGAAGCTTTCTTT. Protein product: CASSFSRGNTEAFF.